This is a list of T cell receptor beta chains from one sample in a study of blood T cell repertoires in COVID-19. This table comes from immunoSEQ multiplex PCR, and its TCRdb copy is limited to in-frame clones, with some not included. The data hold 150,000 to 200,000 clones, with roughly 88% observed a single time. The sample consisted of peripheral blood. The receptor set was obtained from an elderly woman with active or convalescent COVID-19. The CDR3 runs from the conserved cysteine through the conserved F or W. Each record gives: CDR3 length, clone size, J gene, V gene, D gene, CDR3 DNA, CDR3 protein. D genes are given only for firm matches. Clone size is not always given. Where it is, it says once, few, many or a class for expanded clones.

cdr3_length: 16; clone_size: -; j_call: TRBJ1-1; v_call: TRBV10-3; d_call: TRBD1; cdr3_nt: TGTGCCATCAGAGATCTAGGGGGACAGGGGAACACTGAAGCTTTCTTT; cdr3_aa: CAIRDLGGQGNTEAFF
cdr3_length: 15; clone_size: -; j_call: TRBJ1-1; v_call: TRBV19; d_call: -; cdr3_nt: TGTGCCAGTAGTATGGCCGCCAGGGTCAGCACTGAAGCTTTCTTT; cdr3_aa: CASSMAARVSTEAFF
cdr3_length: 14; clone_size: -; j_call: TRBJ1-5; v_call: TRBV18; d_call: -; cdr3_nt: TGTGCCAGCTCCCCAGGGGAGAGCAATCAGCCCCAGCATTTT; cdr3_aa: CASSPGESNQPQHF
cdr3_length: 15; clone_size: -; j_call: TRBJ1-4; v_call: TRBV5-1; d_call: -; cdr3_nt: TGCGCCAGCAGCTGGGACACCCCAACTAATGAAAAACTGTTTTTT; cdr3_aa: CASSWDTPTNEKLFF
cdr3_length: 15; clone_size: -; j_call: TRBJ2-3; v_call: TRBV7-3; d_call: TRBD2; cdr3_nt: TGTGCCAGCAGCTTAATGGGGGGGTACACAGATACGCAGTATTTT; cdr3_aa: CASSLMGGYTDTQYF
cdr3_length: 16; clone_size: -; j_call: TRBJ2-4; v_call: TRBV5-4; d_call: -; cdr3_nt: TGTGCCAGCAGCTTGGGGACTCTACTGGGCAAAAACATTCAGTACTTC; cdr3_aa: CASSLGTLLGKNIQYF
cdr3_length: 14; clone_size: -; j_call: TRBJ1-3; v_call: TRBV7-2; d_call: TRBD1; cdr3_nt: TGTGCCAGCAGTTACGGGACAGCCGGAAACACCATATATTTT; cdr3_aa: CASSYGTAGNTIYF
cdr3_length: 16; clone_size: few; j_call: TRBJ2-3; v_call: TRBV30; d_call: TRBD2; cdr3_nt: TGTGCCTGGAGTAAGGTAGCGGGGGGATTGGCAGATACGCAGTATTTT; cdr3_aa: CAWSKVAGGLADTQYF
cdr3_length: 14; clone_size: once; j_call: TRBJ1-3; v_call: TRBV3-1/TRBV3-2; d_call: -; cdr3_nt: TGTGCCAGCAGCCAAGATCAGTCCGGGAGCACCATATATTTT; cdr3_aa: CASSQDQSGSTIYF
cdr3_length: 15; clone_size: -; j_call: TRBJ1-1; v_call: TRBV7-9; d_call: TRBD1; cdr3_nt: TGTGCCAGCAGCCCGCCGGGACAGAGGAACACTGAAGCTTTCTTT; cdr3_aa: CASSPPGQRNTEAFF
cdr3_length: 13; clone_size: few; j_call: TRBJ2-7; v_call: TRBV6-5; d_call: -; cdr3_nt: TGTGCCAGCAGGGACAGCCCTGGGGCCGAGCAGTACTTC; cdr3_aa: CASRDSPGAEQYF
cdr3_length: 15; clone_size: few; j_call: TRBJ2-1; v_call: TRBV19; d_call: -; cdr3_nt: TGTGCCAGTAGTATAGTTATGGCGGTGGTAGGTGAGCAGTTCTTC; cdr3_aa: CASSIVMAVVGEQFF
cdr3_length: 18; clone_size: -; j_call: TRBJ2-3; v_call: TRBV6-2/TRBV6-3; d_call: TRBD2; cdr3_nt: TGTGCCAGCAGTTACCAAAGAGGCGGGGGGGTTATCACAGATACGCAGTATTTT; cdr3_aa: CASSYQRGGGVITDTQYF
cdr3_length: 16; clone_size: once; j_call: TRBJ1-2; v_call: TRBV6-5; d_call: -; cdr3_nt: TGTGCCAGCAGTTACGATAAGGGAGGGGATGGCTATGGCTACACCTTC; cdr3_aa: CASSYDKGGDGYGYTF
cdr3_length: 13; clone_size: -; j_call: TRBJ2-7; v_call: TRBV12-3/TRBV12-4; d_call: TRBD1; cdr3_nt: TGTGCCAGCAGTTCCGGGACAGGGACCGAGCAGTACTTC; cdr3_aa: CASSSGTGTEQYF
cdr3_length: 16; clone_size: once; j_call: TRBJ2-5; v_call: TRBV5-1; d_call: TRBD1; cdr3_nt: TGCGCCAGCAGCACCGACCCCGGGGACAGGGGAGAGACCCAGTACTTC; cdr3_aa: CASSTDPGDRGETQYF
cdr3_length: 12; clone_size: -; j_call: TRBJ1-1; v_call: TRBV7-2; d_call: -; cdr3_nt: TGTGCCAGCAGCTTAATCCGCACTGAAGCTTTCTTT; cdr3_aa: CASSLIRTEAFF
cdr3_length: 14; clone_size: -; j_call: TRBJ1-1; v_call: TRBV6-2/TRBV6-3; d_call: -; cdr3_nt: TGTGCCAGCAGTCACGGTTCCAGGGGAATCGAAGCTTTCTTT; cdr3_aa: CASSHGSRGIEAFF
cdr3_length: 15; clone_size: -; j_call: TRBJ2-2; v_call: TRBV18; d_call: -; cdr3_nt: TGTGCCAGCTCACCAAGACAGCGGAACACCGGGGAGCTGTTTTTT; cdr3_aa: CASSPRQRNTGELFF
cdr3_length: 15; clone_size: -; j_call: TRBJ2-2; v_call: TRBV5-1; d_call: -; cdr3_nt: TGCGCCAGTATTCCGGGGACACTGAACACCGGGGAGCTGTTTTTT; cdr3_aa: CASIPGTLNTGELFF
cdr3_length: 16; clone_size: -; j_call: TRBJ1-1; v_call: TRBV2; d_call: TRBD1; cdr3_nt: TGTGCCACCTCGGAACAGGGGGCCTTACCGAACACTGAAGCTTTCTTT; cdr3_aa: CATSEQGALPNTEAFF
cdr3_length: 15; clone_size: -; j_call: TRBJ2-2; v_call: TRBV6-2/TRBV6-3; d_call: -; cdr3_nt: TGTGCCAGCAGTTACGGGCGCCCTGGGACCGGGGAGCTGTTTTTT; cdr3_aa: CASSYGRPGTGELFF
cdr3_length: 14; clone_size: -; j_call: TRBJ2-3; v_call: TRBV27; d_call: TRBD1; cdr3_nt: TGTGCCAGCAGCAGACAGGGGAGGACAGATACGCAGTATTTT; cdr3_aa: CASSRQGRTDTQYF
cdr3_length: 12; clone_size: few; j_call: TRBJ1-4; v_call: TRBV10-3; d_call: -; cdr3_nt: TGTGCCATCGGACAGTCGAATGAAAAACTGTTTTTT; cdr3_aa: CAIGQSNEKLFF
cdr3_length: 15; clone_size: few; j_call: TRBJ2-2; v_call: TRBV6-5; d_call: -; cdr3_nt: TGTGCCAGCAAGAACAGGGGAGGATTGGCCGGGGAGCTGTTTTTT; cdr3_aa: CASKNRGGLAGELFF
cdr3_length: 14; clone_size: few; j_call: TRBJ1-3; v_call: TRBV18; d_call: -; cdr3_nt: TGTGCCAGCTCACCACCTGCCCAGGGAAACACCATATATTTT; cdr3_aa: CASSPPAQGNTIYF
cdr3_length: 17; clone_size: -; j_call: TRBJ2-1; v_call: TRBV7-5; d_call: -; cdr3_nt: TGTGCCAGAAGCTCCCGGACAGGGATCGGCGTCTACGATGAGCAGTTCTTC; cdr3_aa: CARSSRTGIGVYDEQFF
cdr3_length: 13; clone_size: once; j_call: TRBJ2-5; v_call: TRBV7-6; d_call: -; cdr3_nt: TGTGCCAGCAGCTTAGGTCTGCAAGAGACCCAGTACTTC; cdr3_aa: CASSLGLQETQYF
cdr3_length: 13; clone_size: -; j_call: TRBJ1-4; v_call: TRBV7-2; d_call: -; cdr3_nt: TGTGCCAGCAGGGACTGGAACGATGAAAAACTGTTTTTT; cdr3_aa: CASRDWNDEKLFF
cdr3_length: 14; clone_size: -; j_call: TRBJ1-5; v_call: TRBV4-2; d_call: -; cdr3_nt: TGTGCCAGCAGCCAGCCGGGGGGGGATCAGCCCCAGCATTTT; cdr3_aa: CASSQPGGDQPQHF
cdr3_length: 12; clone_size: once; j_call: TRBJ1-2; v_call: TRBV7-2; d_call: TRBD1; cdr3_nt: TGTGCCAGCAGCTCCCCAGGACAGGGGTTCACCTTC; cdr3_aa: CASSSPGQGFTF
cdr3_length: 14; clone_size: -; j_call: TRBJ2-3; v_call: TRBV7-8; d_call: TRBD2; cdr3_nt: TGTGCCAGCAGCTTCGGAAGCGGGGGGGATACGCAGTATTTT; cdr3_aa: CASSFGSGGDTQYF
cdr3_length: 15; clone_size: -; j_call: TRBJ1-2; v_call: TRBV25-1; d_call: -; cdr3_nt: TGTGCCAGCAGTGAATATAGAACGGGTAGTAGTGGCTACACCTTC; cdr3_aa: CASSEYRTGSSGYTF
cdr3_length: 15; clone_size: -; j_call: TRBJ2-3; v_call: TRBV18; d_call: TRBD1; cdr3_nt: TGTGCCAGCTCACCGCGGACAGGGAACACAGATACGCAGTATTTT; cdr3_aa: CASSPRTGNTDTQYF
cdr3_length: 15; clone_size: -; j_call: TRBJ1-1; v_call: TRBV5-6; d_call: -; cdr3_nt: TGTGCCAGCAGTCAACAGGGAATAGTGGCCACTGAAGCTTTCTTT; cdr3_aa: CASSQQGIVATEAFF
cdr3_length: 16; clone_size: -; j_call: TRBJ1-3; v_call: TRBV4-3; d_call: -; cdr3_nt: TGCGCCAGCAGCCAAGATTTAACTAGCTCTGGAAACACCATATATTTT; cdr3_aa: CASSQDLTSSGNTIYF
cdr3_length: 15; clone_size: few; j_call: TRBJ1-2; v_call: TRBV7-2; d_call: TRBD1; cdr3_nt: TGTGCCAGCAGCGCATTCAGGGGGCTAGACTATGGCTACACCTTC; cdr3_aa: CASSAFRGLDYGYTF
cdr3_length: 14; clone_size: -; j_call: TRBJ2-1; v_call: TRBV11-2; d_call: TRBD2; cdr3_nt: TGTGCCAGCAGCCTAGCGGGGGGTAACAATGAGCAGTTCTTC; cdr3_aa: CASSLAGGNNEQFF
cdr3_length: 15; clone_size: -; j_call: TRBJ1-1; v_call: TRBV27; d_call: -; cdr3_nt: TGTGCCAGCAGTTTAAGTAACTGGGCTAACACTGAAGCTTTCTTT; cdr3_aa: CASSLSNWANTEAFF